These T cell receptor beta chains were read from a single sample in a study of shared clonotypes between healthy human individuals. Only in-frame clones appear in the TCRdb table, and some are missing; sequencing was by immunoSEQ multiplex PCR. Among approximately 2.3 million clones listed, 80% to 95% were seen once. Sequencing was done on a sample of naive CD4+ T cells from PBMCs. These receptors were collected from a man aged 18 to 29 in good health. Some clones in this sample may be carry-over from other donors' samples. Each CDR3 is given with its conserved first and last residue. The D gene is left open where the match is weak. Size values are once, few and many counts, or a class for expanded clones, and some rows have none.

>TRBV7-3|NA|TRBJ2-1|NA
TGTGCCAGCAGCCTCGCTCGGCTGGATGAGCAGTTCTTC
CASSLARLDEQFF
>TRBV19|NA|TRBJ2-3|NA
TGTGCCAGTAACCCTCGGAGCACAGATACGCAGTATTTT
CASNPRSTDTQYF
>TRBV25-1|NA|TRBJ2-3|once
TGTGCCAGCAGTGCCCCAGAGAGCACAGATACGCAGTATTTT
CASSAPESTDTQYF
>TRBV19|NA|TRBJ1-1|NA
TGTGCCAGTAGTCTCATCCGAAACACTGAAGCTTTCTTT
CASSLIRNTEAFF
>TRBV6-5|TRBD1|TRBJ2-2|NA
TGTGCCAGCATTAGGGACAGAAACACCGGGGAGCTGTTTTTT
CASIRDRNTGELFF
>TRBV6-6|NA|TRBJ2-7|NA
TGTGCCAGCACCCCCGGAGGGAGCTCCTACGAGCAGTACTTC
CASTPGGSSYEQYF
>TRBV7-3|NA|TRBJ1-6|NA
TGTGCCAGCAGCTTGAGGGCCCCCGACCCGGGTTCACCCCTCCACTTT
CASSLRAPDPGSPLHF
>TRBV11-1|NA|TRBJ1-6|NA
TGTGCCAGCAGCTTAGATGAGGTATCAACCCTCCACTTT
CASSLDEVSTLHF
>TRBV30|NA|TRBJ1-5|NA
TGTGCCTGGAGTCCACGACTGGGGGGCCGTAATCAGCCCCAGCATTTT
CAWSPRLGGRNQPQHF
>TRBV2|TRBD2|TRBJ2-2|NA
TGTGCCATTCCGAGCGGGAGCTTTGGCACCGGGGAGCTGTTTTTT
CAIPSGSFGTGELFF
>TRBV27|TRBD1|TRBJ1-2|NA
TGTGCCAGCAGCCTTATCCGGGACAGGGATGGCTACACCTTC
CASSLIRDRDGYTF
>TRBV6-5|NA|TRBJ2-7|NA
TGTGCCACCGGGTCTCTCATGGCCTACGAGCAGTACTTC
CATGSLMAYEQYF
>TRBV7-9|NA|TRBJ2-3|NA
TGTGCCAGTCTACTGAGGGGAAGAACCACAGATACGCAGTATTTT
CASLLRGRTTDTQYF
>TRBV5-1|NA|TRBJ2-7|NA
TGCGCCAGCAGCTTTGACCGGGACGGATCCTACGAGCAGTACTTC
CASSFDRDGSYEQYF